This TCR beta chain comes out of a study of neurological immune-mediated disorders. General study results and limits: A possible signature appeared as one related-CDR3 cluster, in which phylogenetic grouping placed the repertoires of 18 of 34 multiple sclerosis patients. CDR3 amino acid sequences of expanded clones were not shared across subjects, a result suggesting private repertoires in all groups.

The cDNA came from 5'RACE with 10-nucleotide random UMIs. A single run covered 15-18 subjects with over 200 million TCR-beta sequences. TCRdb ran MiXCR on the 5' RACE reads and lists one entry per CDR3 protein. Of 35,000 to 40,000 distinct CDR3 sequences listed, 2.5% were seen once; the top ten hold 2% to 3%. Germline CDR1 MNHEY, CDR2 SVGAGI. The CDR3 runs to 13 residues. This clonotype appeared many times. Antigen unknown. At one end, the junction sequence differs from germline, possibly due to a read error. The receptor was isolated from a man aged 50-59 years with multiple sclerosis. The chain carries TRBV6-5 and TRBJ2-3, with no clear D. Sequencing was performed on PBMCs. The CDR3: CTSSYSLGDTQYF. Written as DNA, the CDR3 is TGTACCAGCAGTTACTCATTGGGAGATACGCAGTATTTT.